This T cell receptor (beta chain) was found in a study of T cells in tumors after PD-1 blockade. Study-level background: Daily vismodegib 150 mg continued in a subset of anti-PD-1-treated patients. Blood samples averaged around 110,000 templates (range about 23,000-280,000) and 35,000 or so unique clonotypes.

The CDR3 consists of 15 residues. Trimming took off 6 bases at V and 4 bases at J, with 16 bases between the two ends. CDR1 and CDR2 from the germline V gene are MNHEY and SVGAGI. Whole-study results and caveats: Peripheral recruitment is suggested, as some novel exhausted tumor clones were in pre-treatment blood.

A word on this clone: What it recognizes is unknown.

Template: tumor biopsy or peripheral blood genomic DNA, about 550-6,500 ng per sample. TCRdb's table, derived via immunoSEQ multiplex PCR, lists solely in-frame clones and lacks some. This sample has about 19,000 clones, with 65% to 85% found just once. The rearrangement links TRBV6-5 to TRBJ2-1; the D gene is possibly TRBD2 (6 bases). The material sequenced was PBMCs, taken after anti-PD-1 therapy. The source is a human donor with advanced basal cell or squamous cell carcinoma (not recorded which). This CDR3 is CASSKEHGTYNEQFF. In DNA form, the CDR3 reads TGTGCCAGCAGCAAAGAACACGGGACTTACAATGAGCAGTTCTTC.